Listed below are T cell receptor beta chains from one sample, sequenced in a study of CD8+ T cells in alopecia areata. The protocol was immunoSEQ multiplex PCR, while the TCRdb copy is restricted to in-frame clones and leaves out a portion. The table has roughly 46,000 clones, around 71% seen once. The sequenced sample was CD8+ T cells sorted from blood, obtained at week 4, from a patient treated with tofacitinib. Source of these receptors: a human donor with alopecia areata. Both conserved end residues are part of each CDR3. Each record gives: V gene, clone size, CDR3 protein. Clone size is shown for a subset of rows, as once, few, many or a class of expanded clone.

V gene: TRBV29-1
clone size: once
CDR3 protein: CSVEDEVGYGYTF

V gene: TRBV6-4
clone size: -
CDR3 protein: CASSATGEVTDTQYF

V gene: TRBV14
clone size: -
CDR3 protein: CASSQRDSYEQYF

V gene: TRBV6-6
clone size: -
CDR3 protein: CASSYTGHTGELFF

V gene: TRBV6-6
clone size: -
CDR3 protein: CASSYASSSVHEQFF

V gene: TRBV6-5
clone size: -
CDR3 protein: CASSYSGTVIQYF

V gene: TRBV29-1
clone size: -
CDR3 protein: CSVEGEGYTF

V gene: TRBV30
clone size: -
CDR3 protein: CAWSEVQDTQYF

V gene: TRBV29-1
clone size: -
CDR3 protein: CSVVREQAEAFF

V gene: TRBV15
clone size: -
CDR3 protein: CATSRVEGGNEQFF

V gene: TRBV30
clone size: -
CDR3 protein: CAWKVGRDEAFF

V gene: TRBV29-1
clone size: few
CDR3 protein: CSVTDRGYEQYF

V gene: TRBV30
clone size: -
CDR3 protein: CAWSLAGGEDTQYF

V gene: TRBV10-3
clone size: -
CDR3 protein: CAISPTSGTYEQYF

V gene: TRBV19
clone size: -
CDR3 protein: CASSRGTGVNTGELFF

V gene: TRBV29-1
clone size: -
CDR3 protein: CSVGKGDSYEQYF

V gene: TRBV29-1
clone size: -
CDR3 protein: CSVVVTGGLGELFF

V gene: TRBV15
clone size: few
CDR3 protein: CATSRASGVNIQYF

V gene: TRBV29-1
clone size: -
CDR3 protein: CSVEQAGGPYNEQFF

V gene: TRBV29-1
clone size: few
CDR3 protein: CSVEDRTGSYF

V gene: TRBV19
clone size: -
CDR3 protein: CASSVGDSYTDTQYF

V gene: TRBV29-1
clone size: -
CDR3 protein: CSVGQVTYNEQFF

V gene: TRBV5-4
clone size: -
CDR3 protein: CASLPRDTQYF

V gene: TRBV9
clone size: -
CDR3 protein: CASSVESGSYEQYF

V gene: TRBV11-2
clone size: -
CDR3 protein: CASSVKPGQGYEQYF

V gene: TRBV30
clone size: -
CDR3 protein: CAWSSGTGNQPQHF

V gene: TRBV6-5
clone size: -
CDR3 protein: CASYQGRGANVLTF

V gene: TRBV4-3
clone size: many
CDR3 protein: CASSQAGGGTDEQFF